Below, 22 T cell receptor beta chains from the same sample are listed, as sequenced in a study of identical twins. TCRdb reanalysed the 5' RACE reads using MiXCR and keeps one entry per CDR3 protein. Altogether 540,000 or so distinct CDR3 sequences are present, about 20% being singletons, with the ten largest covering approximately 0.49%. The same sample was also studied in work on yellow fever vaccine responses in identical twins.

The specimen was CD4+ T cells sorted from blood. Every receptor here comes from a young woman in good health.

The V gene is TRBV10-3, the J gene TRBJ1-2, with TRBD1 identical over 7 bases. The CDR3 sequence is 13 residues long. Per germline, CDR1 ENHRY and CDR2 SYGVKD. Losses at the gene ends were 4 bases for V and 2 bases for J; bases not matched to a gene: 1. The CDR3 DNA reads TGTGCCATCAGTGGGGGACAGAACTATGGCTACACCTTC. This translates into CAISGGQNYGYTF.

The rearrangement joins TRBV3-1 to TRBJ1-1; D is uncertain. Germline CDR1 reads LGHDT; CDR2 reads YNNKEL (reference sequence). V dropped 0 bases and J dropped 6 bases, with 8 bases sitting between them. The CDR3 totals 13 residues. This CDR3 reads CASSQETLAEAFF. In DNA form, the CDR3 reads TGTGCCAGCAGCCAAGAGACACTAGCTGAAGCTTTCTTT.

This sequence joins TRBV19 and TRBJ2-7, with TRBD2 identical over 12 bases. Germline loops: CDR1 LNHDA, CDR2 SQIVND (reference sequence). Losses at the gene ends were 3 bases for V and 1 base for J; bases not matched to a gene: 4. This CDR3 has 16 amino acids. CDR3: CASSILAGGPSYEQYF. DNA of the CDR3: TGTGCCAGTAGTATCCTAGCGGGAGGGCCATCCTACGAGCAGTACTTC. The entire variable domain, with the rest obtained from reference TRBV19 and TRBJ2-7, is as follows: DGGITQSPKYLFRKEGQNVTLSCEQNLNHDAMYWYRQDPGQGLRLIYYSQIVNDFQKGDIAEGYSVSREKKESFPLTVTSAQKNPTAFYLCASSILAGGPSYEQYFGPGTRLTVT.

The genes are TRBV10-3 and TRBJ2-7; D remains ambiguous. The CDR3 loop spans 12 amino acids. With 8 bases removed from V and 7 bases from J, the gap between germline ends came to 15 bases. Germline assignment: CDR1 ENHRY and CDR2 SYGVKD. The DNA for the CDR3 is TGTGCCATCTCGACAAATAACTGGGAGCAGTACGTC. Translation: CAISTNNWEQYV.

The chain is built from TRBV10-3 and TRBJ2-1, with 10 positions matching TRBD1. Germline trimming cut 7 bases from V and 6 bases from J; bases unmatched to any gene: 3. The CDR3 is 13 amino acids. Germline V gives CDR1 ENHRY, CDR2 SYGVKD. The DNA for the CDR3 is TGTGCCATCACCGGACAGGGGGGCAATGAGCAGTTCTTC. Translating gives CAITGQGGNEQFF.

The chain carries TRBV16 and TRBJ2-2; TRBD1 aligns across 7 bases. V lost 2 bases to trimming and J lost 7 bases; unmatched junction nucleotides: 7. There are 15 residues in the CDR3. Germline loops: CDR1 KGHSY, CDR2 FQNENV. The CDR3 reads CASSQTGVRDGELFF. The CDR3 nucleotides read TGTGCCAGCAGCCAAACAGGGGTACGTGACGGGGAGCTGTTTTTT. Based on the CDR3 plus reference TRBV16 and TRBJ2-2, the full variable domain is GEEVAQTPKHLVRGEGQKAKLYCAPIKGHSYVFWYQQVLKNEFKFLISFQNENVFDETGMPKERFSAKCLPNSPCSLEIQATKLEDSAVYFCASSQTGVRDGELFFGEGSRLTVL.

The chain couples TRBV4-2 to TRBJ2-5, with 11 nucleotides matching TRBD2. From germline, CDR1 is LGHNA and CDR2 YNFKEQ. The trim removed 0 bases at V and 6 bases at J, leaving 12 bases unmatched. This CDR3 spans 18 amino acids. CDR3 in amino acids: CASSQDPSTSGVLKTQYF. In DNA, the CDR3 is TGTGCCAGCAGCCAAGATCCTTCGACTAGCGGGGTTTTGAAGACCCAGTACTTC.

This clonotype was seen a handful of times. The V and J genes are TRBV12-3 or TRBV12-4 and TRBJ2-5, with TRBD2 identical over 10 bases. Trimming took 5 bases from V and 0 from J; bases not matched to a gene: 12. This CDR3 region has 18 residues. CDR3 sequence reads: CASSPSASGRAYQETQYF. The DNA for the CDR3 is TGTGCCAGCAGTCCTAGCGCGAGCGGGAGGGCCTACCAAGAGACCCAGTACTTC.

This chain uses TRBV19 with TRBJ2-1, with 10 bases that match TRBD1. V trimming: 6 bases; J trimming: 5 bases; junction bases outside the gene matches: 4. CDR3 size: 14 residues. Germline V lookup: CDR1 LNHDA, CDR2 SQIVND (reference sequence). CDR3 nucleotides: TGTGCCAGTAGCAAGACAGGGGGCCACAATGAGCAGTTCTTC. Amino acid sequence: CASSKTGGHNEQFF.

This clonotype was counted between two and nine times. CDR3 protein: CAISAGLAGAKDTQYF. DNA for the CDR3: TGTGCCATCAGTGCTGGACTAGCGGGAGCGAAAGATACGCAGTATTTT. This chain connects TRBV10-3 to TRBJ2-3; TRBD2 aligns across 13 bases. The trim removed 4 bases at V and 5 bases at J, leaving 6 bases unmatched. Germline V gives CDR1 ENHRY, CDR2 SYGVKD. The CDR3 runs to 16 residues.

In its sample, this clonotype was seen a few times. V usage is TRBV24-1 and J usage is TRBJ2-1; the D gene could be TRBD1 or TRBD2 (5 bases each). The CDR3 is 15 amino acids. The V gene's germline CDR1 is KGHDR and CDR2 SFDVKD. The germline V and J ends were trimmed by 6 bases and 3 bases, with 14 bases remaining between them. This CDR3 is CATSRRDPYYNEQFF. The CDR3 nucleotides are TGTGCCACCAGTCGCCGGGACCCCTACTACAATGAGCAGTTCTTC.

This clonotype showed up just a few times. J is TRBJ2-3 and V is TRBV29-1; TRBD2 agrees at 13 bases. The V gene's germline CDR1 is SQVTM and CDR2 ANQGSEA. This CDR3 spans 16 amino acids. V dropped 6 bases and J dropped 5; count of bases not matched to a gene: 11. This CDR3 is CSVTKRTSGGIDTQYF. In DNA, the CDR3 is TGCAGCGTCACGAAAAGGACTAGCGGGGGAATAGATACGCAGTATTTT.

V gene TRBV3-1 combines with J gene TRBJ2-1, with 7 positions matching TRBD2. The CDR3 consists of 14 residues. V shed 6 bases, J shed 4 bases, and the junction held 6 bases outside the gene matches. CDR1 LGHDT and CDR2 YNNKEL come from the germline V gene (reference sequence). The CDR3 sequence is CASSLGRIYNEQFF. The CDR3 DNA is TGTGCCAGCAGTCTCGGGAGGATATACAATGAGCAGTTCTTC.

V is TRBV20-1 and J is TRBJ2-7; no reliable D call. This CDR3 is 13 amino acids long. The germline V and J ends were trimmed by 3 bases and 2 bases, with 11 bases remaining between them. CDR1 and CDR2 from the germline V gene are DFQATT and SNEGSKA (reference sequence). The CDR3 DNA reads as TGCAGTGCTAGCGGTGCGTTCGCCTACGAGCAGTACTTC. It codes for CSASGAFAYEQYF.

This clonotype was seen only a few times. This rearrangement joins TRBV10-3 to TRBJ1-2, with 10 bases matching TRBD1. The CDR3 loop spans 18 amino acids. Trimming removed 5 bases from V and 6 bases from J; junction bases left unmatched: 18. Germline V lookup: CDR1 ENHRY, CDR2 SYGVKD. CDR3 nucleotides: TGTGCCATCAGTATAGATGGGACAGGGGCTTTGGCTAGCGATGGCTACACCTTC. This encodes CAISIDGTGALASDGYTF.

The V call is TRBV12-3 or TRBV12-4, the J call TRBJ2-2; tentative D call: TRBD1 (6 bases). V lost 8 bases and J 1 base, leaving 11 bases between the germline ends. CDR3 length: 14 residues. CDR3 residues: CASCQGRNTGELFF. DNA for the CDR3: TGTGCCAGCTGTCAGGGGCGGAACACCGGGGAGCTGTTTTTT.

This clonotype has more than one count but fewer than ten. This chain connects TRBV5-1 to TRBJ2-5; D is ambiguous. The CDR3 covers 13 residues. V lost 0 bases and J lost 5, with 8 bases in between. Germline CDR1 is SGHRS and CDR2 is YFSETQ. CDR3 region: CASSLASSETQYF. The CDR3, as DNA: TGCGCCAGCAGCTTGGCGTCTTCGGAGACCCAGTACTTC. The whole variable domain, filled in from reference TRBV5-1 and TRBJ2-5, reads KAGVTQTPRYLIKTRGQQVTLSCSPISGHRSVSWYQQTPGQGLQFLFEYFSETQRNKGNFPGRFSGRQFSNSRSEMNVSTLELGDSALYLCASSLASSETQYFGPGTRLLVL.

In nucleotides, the CDR3 is TGTGCCAGCAGTTACGGGACCCTCGACAGGGTTGGGGCCAACGTCCTGACTTTC. Translated, it gives CASSYGTLDRVGANVLTF. The V gene is TRBV6-5, the J gene TRBJ2-6, with 7 bases aligning to TRBD1. J lost 3 bases, V lost 2 bases, and 10 bases had no gene match. Germline V lookup: CDR1 MNHEY, CDR2 SVGAGI. This CDR3 spans 18 amino acids.

The rearrangement joins TRBV12-3 or TRBV12-4 to TRBJ2-5; 7 bases map to TRBD2. The CDR3 consists of 15 residues. After removal of 6 bases from V and 7 bases from J, the junction contained 14 bases not matched to a gene. CDR3 in amino acids: CASSTLSREMGTQYF. The DNA for the CDR3 is TGTGCCAGCAGCACCCTATCGCGGGAGATGGGGACCCAGTACTTC.

The V call is TRBV11-1, the J call TRBJ2-1; 10 bases match TRBD2. Germline-derived CDR1 and CDR2 are SGHAT and FQDESV (reference sequence). Trimming took 1 base from V and 1 from J; bases not matched to a gene: 7. The CDR3 has 18 amino acids. The CDR3 DNA follows: TGTGCCAGCAGCTTAGGTATTAGCGGGGGGCATTCCTACAATGAGCAGTTCTTC. It specifies CASSLGISGGHSYNEQFF.

The chain recombines TRBV5-1 with TRBJ2-7; TRBD1 matches 9 bases. This CDR3 has 14 amino acids. V was clipped by 7 bases and J by 5 bases; unmatched bases: 10. Germline V gene sequence: CDR1 SGHRS, CDR2 YFSETQ. This CDR3 is CASGTGTGIHEQYF. DNA for the CDR3: TGCGCCAGCGGAACCGGGACAGGGATCCACGAGCAGTACTTC.

This clonotype was observed a handful of times. The CDR3 coding sequence is TGCGCCAGCAGCGGCCGACAGGGGAACACTGAAGCTTTCTTT. Translating it yields CASSGRQGNTEAFF. This chain uses TRBV5-1 with TRBJ1-1, with TRBD1 matching over 7 bases. Per the germline V gene, CDR1 is SGHRS and CDR2 is YFSETQ. V dropped 4 bases and J dropped 1; count of bases not matched to a gene: 4. CDR3 length: 14 residues.